Listed below are T cell receptor beta chains from one sample, sequenced in a study of blood T cell repertoires in COVID-19. Measured with immunoSEQ multiplex PCR; TCRdb has only the in-frame clones, and not every one. The repertoire has roughly 300,000 clones, more than 70% of them found once; the top ten carry around 8%. Sequenced: peripheral blood. The source of these receptors is a woman in her 50s who had recovered from COVID-19. Both conserved end residues are part of each CDR3. The D gene is left open where the match is weak. Only part of the rows carry a size: once, few, many, or a class if the clone is expanded.

j_gene	d_gene	abundance	v_gene	CDR3aa	CDR3nt
TRBJ2-7	TRBD2	-	TRBV4-2	CASSQGASGAPGSYEQYF	TGTGCCAGCAGCCAAGGGGCTAGCGGGGCCCCAGGCTCCTACGAGCAGTACTTC
TRBJ2-7	-	once	TRBV4-2	CASSQDEGGHRSYEQYF	TGTGCCAGCAGCCAAGATGAAGGGGGACACCGCTCCTACGAGCAGTACTTC
TRBJ1-5	-	few	TRBV23-1	CASLPLGQGLQPQHF	TGCGCCAGCCTACCGCTCGGGCAGGGGTTGCAGCCCCAGCATTTT
TRBJ1-1	TRBD1	-	TRBV19	CASSKATGIGEAFF	TGTGCCAGTAGTAAAGCGACAGGGATAGGTGAAGCTTTCTTT
TRBJ2-5	TRBD2	-	TRBV2	CASSRTSGQETQYF	TGTGCCAGCAGTCGGACTAGCGGACAAGAGACCCAGTACTTC
TRBJ1-4	-	-	TRBV28	CASSLGGANEKLFF	TGTGCCAGCAGTTTAGGGGGGGCTAATGAAAAACTGTTTTTT
TRBJ2-7	TRBD1	-	TRBV9	CASSKGQGSYEQYF	TGTGCCAGCAGCAAAGGACAGGGGTCCTACGAGCAGTACTTC
TRBJ2-3	-	-	TRBV29-1	CSVEDLDVTDTQYF	TGCAGCGTTGAAGATCTAGACGTCACAGATACGCAGTATTTT
TRBJ2-7	-	-	TRBV6-5	CASSPTWDFYEQYF	TGTGCCAGTTCCCCTACATGGGACTTCTACGAGCAGTACTTC
TRBJ1-5	-	-	TRBV7-9	CASSSSTQPSNQPQHF	TGTGCCAGCAGCTCCTCGACTCAGCCTAGCAATCAGCCCCAGCATTTT
TRBJ2-7	TRBD1	-	TRBV30	CAWSNPGTVTEQYF	TGTGCCTGGAGCAATCCCGGGACAGTGACCGAGCAGTACTTC
TRBJ2-7	-	once	TRBV11-3	CASSPSGSYEQYF	TGTGCCAGCAGCCCCAGCGGCTCCTACGAGCAGTACTTC
TRBJ1-1	-	-	TRBV6-2/TRBV6-3	CASSQGGAAFF	TGTGCCAGCAGTCAAGGGGGGGCAGCTTTCTTT
TRBJ2-3	-	-	TRBV9	CASSVWPGGSTDTQYF	TGTGCCAGCAGCGTTTGGCCAGGGGGGAGCACAGATACGCAGTATTTT
TRBJ1-5	TRBD1	-	TRBV7-9	CASSLGTGGINQPQHF	TGTGCCAGCAGCTTAGGGACAGGGGGAATCAATCAGCCCCAGCATTTT
TRBJ2-1	TRBD2	-	TRBV5-4	CASRQRPAGATGNEQFF	TGTGCCAGCAGACAAAGGCCAGCGGGGGCCACAGGAAATGAGCAGTTCTTC
TRBJ2-7	-	-	TRBV6-5	CASTRLGADYEQYF	TGTGCCAGCACCCGACTGGGGGCAGACTACGAGCAGTACTTC
TRBJ1-5	TRBD1	-	TRBV4-1	CASSQSQGADQPQHF	TGCGCCAGCAGCCAATCGCAGGGGGCCGATCAGCCCCAGCATTTT
TRBJ2-2	-	few	TRBV29-1	CSVSNQPGELFF	TGCAGCGTTTCTAACCAACCGGGGGAGCTGTTTTTT
TRBJ1-1	-	-	TRBV6-5	CASSPRRRDTEAFF	TGTGCCAGCAGTCCACGACGGAGGGACACTGAAGCTTTCTTT
TRBJ2-3	-	-	TRBV27	CASRAQGGDTQYF	TGTGCCAGCAGGGCACAGGGGGGGGATACGCAGTATTTT
TRBJ1-1	TRBD1	few	TRBV10-3	CAISGGTGESAFF	TGTGCCATCAGTGGGGGGACAGGGGAATCCGCTTTCTTT
TRBJ2-5	TRBD2	-	TRBV4-2	CASSQGSGQETQYF	TGTGCCAGCAGCCAGGGTAGCGGGCAAGAGACCCAGTACTTC
TRBJ1-4	TRBD1	-	TRBV28	CASSPPWTGNHEKLFF	TGTGCCAGCAGTCCGCCCTGGACAGGGAATCATGAAAAACTGTTTTTT
TRBJ2-1	-	-	TRBV19	CASSTFRGEQFF	TGTGCCAGTAGTACGTTCAGGGGTGAGCAGTTCTTC
TRBJ1-6	TRBD1	-	TRBV6-5	CASQLSTGDSPLHF	TGTGCCAGCCAGCTTAGTACAGGGGATTCACCCCTCCACTTT
TRBJ1-6	TRBD1	-	TRBV2	CASSVRDRNSPLHF	TGTGCCAGCAGTGTCCGGGACAGGAATTCACCCCTCCACTTT
TRBJ2-5	TRBD1	-	TRBV7-8	CASSPGGRVSGETQYF	TGTGCCAGCAGCCCAGGGGGCAGGGTTTCAGGGGAGACCCAGTACTTC
TRBJ2-3	TRBD2	once	TRBV28	CASRISGGPNTQYF	TGTGCCAGCAGGATAAGCGGGGGGCCTAATACGCAGTATTTT
TRBJ2-7	-	few	TRBV5-4	CASSPKDGDEQYF	TGTGCCAGCAGCCCGAAGGACGGGGACGAGCAGTACTTC
TRBJ2-3	TRBD1	-	TRBV6-5	CASSYTGGLGTDTQYF	TGTGCCAGCAGTTATACAGGGGGCTTGGGCACAGATACGCAGTATTTT
TRBJ2-7	TRBD2	-	TRBV13	CASSLGLAGYEQYF	TGTGCCAGCAGCCTAGGACTAGCGGGATACGAGCAGTACTTC
TRBJ2-7	-	-	TRBV19	CASSIYLSQGGEQYF	TGTGCCAGTAGTATTTACTTGTCACAGGGTGGAGAGCAGTACTTC
TRBJ2-1	TRBD2	-	TRBV12-5	CASGLAGGNEQFF	TGTGCTAGTGGCCTAGCGGGAGGGAATGAGCAGTTCTTC
TRBJ2-3	TRBD2	-	TRBV6-4	CASSTSGTSGGTDTQYF	TGTGCCAGCAGTACGTCCGGGACTAGCGGGGGCACAGATACGCAGTATTTT
TRBJ2-7	TRBD2	-	TRBV10-3	CAIALSEREVTYEQYF	TGTGCCATAGCACTTAGTGAGCGGGAGGTAACTTACGAGCAGTACTTC